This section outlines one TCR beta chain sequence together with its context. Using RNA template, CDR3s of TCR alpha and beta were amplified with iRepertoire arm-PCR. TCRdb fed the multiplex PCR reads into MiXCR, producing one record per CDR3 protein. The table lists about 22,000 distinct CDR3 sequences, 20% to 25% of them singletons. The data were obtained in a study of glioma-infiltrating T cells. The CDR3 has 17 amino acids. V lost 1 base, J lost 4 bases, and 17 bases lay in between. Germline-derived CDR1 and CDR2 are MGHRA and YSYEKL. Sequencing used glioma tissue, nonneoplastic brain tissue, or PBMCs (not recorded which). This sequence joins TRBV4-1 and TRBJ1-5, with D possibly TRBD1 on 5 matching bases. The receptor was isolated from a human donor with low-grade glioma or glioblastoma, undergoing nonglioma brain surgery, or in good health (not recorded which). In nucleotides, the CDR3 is TGCGCCAGCAGCCAAGTTTGGGACGGAGCATCAAATCAGCCCCAGCATTTT. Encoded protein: CASSQVWDGASNQPQHF.